Listed below are T cell receptor beta chains from one sample, sequenced in a study of CD8+CD57+ T cells in acquired aplastic anemia. TCRdb independently ran MiXCR on the reads; one entry per CDR3 protein. The data show 150,000 or so distinct CDR3 sequences, about 48% seen once. Sequenced: sorted CD4+, CD8+, or CD8+CD57+ T cells (not recorded which) from PBMCs. These TCRs come from a human donor with aplastic anemia. CDR3s include the opening cysteine and the closing phenylalanine or tryptophan.

j_gene | v_gene | CDR3aa
TRBJ1-1 | TRBV7-9 | CASSLGRVGTEAFF
TRBJ2-1 | TRBV6-4 | CASSDSPSGGNEQFF
TRBJ1-2 | TRBV29-1 | CSSQDWGGWGYTF
TRBJ2-1 | TRBV29-1 | CSLQGSGLEGDNEQFF
TRBJ1-3 | TRBV29-1 | CSVEGGQGLGNTIYF
TRBJ1-1 | TRBV6-5 | CASSYGINREAFF
TRBJ1-6 | TRBV11-2 | CASSSLTQGSYNSPLHF
TRBJ1-1 | TRBV20-1 | CSALDRGTEAFF
TRBJ2-6 | TRBV10-2 | CASSGPPGANVLTF
TRBJ2-1 | TRBV20-1 | CSAREPGSSYNEQFF
TRBJ1-2 | TRBV9 | CASRGGGQPYGYTF
TRBJ1-2 | TRBV11-2 | CASSLDQRNYGYTF
TRBJ1-5 | TRBV25-1 | CASARRGDSQPQHF
TRBJ2-3 | TRBV7-9 | CASSLASGQAQYF
TRBJ2-5 | TRBV4-1 | CASSHVSGGGTQYF
TRBJ1-4 | TRBV2 | CASSPDRATNEKLFF
TRBJ1-5 | TRBV2 | CASSDNQPQHF
TRBJ2-5 | TRBV14 | CASSNPVEGTQETQYF
TRBJ1-1 | TRBV10-3 | CASRTGEATEAFF
TRBJ2-3 | TRBV5-6 | CASSPFGQGSSTDTQYF
TRBJ1-4 | TRBV6-1 | CASSRHLQDRGREKLFF
TRBJ2-2 | TRBV7-9 | CASSLLVYGGELFF
TRBJ2-1 | TRBV29-1 | CSVDGRQGGHDEQFF
TRBJ2-7 | TRBV7-9 | CASSPRTGYEQYF
TRBJ2-3 | TRBV6-1 | CASSEAGGQRDTQYF
TRBJ1-2 | TRBV2 | CTSRQNNYGYTF
TRBJ1-1 | TRBV24-1 | CATSPGGSNTEAFF
TRBJ1-5 | TRBV7-2 | CASSLAQGGAQPQHF
TRBJ1-4 | TRBV10-3 | CAASRPNGTTNEKLFF
TRBJ2-3 | TRBV5-4 | CASSLADPSTDTQYF
TRBJ2-7 | TRBV7-9 | CASSLGASEQYF
TRBJ1-6 | TRBV20-1 | CSAARDRGLGSPLHF
TRBJ2-1 | TRBV10-3 | CAISGHEGSGGNEQFF
TRBJ1-2 | TRBV6-6 | CASSYGGVDGYTF
TRBJ1-1 | TRBV10-3 | CAISESGVRANTEAFF
TRBJ1-1 | TRBV19 | CASSLIRGTEAFF
TRBJ1-2 | TRBV20-1 | CSAGQTGTPRRYGYTF
TRBJ2-2 | TRBV2 | CATSQGVTGELFF
TRBJ2-2 | TRBV7-7 | CASTAGTGGTGELFF
TRBJ2-3 | TRBV9 | CASSPGPPASDTQYF
TRBJ2-5 | TRBV2 | CASSEYQRETQYF
TRBJ2-2 | TRBV2 | CASSILGDRATGELFF
TRBJ2-7 | TRBV7-9 | CASSRTDTYEQYF
TRBJ1-1 | TRBV7-8 | CASSPQRGAPGHAFF
TRBJ2-3 | TRBV15 | CATRAGLRDYTDTQYF
TRBJ2-1 | TRBV10-1 | CASSTPGQGNYNEQFF
TRBJ1-5 | TRBV27 | CASSARDSNQPQHF
TRBJ1-1 | TRBV10-1 | CASSDWSGAAFF
TRBJ2-7 | TRBV20-1 | CSASSYEQYF
TRBJ2-5 | TRBV10-1 | CASSDEGKGREETQYF